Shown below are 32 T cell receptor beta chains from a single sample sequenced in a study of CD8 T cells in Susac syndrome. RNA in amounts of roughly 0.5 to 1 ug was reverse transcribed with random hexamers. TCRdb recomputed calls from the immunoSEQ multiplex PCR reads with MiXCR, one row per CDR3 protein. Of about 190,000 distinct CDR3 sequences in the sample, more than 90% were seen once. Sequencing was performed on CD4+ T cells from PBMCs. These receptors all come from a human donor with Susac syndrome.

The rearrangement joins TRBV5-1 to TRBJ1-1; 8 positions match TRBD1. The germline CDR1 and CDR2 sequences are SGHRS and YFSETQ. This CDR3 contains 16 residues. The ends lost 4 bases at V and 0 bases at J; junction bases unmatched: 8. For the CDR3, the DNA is TGCGCCAGCAGCGAGCCCCGACAGGGGATGAACACTGAAGCTTTCTTT. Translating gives CASSEPRQGMNTEAFF.

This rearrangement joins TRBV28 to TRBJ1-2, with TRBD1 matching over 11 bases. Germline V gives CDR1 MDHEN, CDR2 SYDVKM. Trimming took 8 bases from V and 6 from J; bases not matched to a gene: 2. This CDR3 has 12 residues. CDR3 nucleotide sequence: TGTGCCAGCGGACAGGGGGCAAATGGCTACACCTTC. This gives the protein CASGQGANGYTF.

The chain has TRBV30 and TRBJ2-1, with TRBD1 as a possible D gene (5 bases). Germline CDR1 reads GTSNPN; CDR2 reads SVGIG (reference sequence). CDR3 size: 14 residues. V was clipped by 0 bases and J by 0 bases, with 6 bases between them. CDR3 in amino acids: CAWSVQGSYNEQFF. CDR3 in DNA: TGTGCCTGGAGTGTGCAGGGCTCCTACAATGAGCAGTTCTTC.

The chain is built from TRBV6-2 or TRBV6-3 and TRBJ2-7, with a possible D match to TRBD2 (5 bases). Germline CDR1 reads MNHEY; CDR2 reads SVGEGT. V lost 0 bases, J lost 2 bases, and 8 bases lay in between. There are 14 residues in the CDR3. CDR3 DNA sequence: TGTGCCAGCAGTTACTCGTCGGGGACCTACGAGCAGTACTTC. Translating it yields CASSYSSGTYEQYF.

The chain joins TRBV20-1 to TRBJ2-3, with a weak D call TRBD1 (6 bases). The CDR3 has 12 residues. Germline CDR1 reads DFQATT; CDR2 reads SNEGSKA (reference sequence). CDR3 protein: CSIHRDTDTQYF. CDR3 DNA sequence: TGCAGCATACACAGGGACACAGATACGCAGTATTTT.

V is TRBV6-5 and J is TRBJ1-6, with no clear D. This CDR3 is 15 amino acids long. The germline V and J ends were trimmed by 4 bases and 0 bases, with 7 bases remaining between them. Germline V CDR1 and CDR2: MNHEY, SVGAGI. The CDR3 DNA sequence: TGTGCCAGCAGTTCGGGGAGCTCCTATAATTCACCCCTCCACTTT. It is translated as CASSSGSSYNSPLHF.

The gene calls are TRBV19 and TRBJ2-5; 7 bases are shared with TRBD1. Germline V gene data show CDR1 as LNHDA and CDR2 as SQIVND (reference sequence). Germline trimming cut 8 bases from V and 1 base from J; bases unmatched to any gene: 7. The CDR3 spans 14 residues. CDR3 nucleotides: TGTGCCAGTCATCGGACAGGACTCCAAGAGACCCAGTACTTC. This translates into CASHRTGLQETQYF.

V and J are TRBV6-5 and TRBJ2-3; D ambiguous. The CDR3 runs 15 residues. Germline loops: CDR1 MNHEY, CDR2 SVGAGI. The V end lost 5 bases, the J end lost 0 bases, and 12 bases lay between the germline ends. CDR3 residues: CASSTSGPSTDTQYF. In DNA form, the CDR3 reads TGTGCCAGCAGTACCTCAGGCCCTAGCACAGATACGCAGTATTTT.

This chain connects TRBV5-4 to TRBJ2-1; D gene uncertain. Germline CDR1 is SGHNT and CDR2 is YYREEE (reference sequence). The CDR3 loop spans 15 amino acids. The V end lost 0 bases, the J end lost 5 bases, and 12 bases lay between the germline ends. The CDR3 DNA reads TGTGCCAGCAGCTTGGCTCCGGGTATGAACAATGAGCAGTTCTTC. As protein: CASSLAPGMNNEQFF.

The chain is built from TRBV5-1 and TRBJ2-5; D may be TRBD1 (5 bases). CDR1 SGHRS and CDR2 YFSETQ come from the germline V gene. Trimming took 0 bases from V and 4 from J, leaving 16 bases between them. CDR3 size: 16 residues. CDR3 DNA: TGCGCCAGCAGCTTGGCCGACGCAGGGATCGGAGAGACCCAGTACTTC. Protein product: CASSLADAGIGETQYF.

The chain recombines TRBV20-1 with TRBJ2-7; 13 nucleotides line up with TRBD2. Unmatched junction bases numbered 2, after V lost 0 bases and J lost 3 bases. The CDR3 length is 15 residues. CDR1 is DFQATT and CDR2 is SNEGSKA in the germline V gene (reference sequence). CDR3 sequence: CSARDGTSGIYEQYF. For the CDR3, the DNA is TGCAGTGCTAGAGACGGGACTAGCGGGATCTACGAGCAGTACTTC.

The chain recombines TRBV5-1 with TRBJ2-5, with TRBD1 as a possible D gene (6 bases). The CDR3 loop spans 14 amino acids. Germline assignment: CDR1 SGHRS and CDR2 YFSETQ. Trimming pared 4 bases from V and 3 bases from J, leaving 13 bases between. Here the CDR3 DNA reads TGCGCCAGCAGCCCCCGGGACATAGAAGAGACCCAGTACTTC. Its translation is CASSPRDIEETQYF.

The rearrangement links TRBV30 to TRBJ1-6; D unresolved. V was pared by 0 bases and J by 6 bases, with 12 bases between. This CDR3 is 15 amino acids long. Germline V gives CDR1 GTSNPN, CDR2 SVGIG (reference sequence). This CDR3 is CAWSVSRSGNSPLHF. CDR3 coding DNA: TGTGCCTGGAGTGTATCGAGATCGGGTAATTCACCCCTCCACTTT.

CDR3 residues: CASSLLTAGGAYEQYF. CDR3 bases: TGTGCCAGCAGCCTCCTCACAGCGGGGGGCGCCTACGAGCAGTACTTC. This chain links TRBV7-8 with TRBJ2-7; 9 bases map to TRBD2. The junction had 10 bases not matched to a gene; V was cut back by 5 bases and J by 2 bases. CDR3 length equals 16 residues. Germline V gene lookup returns CDR1 SGHVS and CDR2 FQNEAQ.

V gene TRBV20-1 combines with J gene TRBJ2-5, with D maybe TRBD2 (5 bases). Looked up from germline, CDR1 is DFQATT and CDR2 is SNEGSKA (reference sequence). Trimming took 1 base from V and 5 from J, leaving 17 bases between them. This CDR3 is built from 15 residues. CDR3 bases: TGCAGTGCTAGAGTCATGGCGGGCCCACGGGAGACCCAGTACTTC. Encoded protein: CSARVMAGPRETQYF.

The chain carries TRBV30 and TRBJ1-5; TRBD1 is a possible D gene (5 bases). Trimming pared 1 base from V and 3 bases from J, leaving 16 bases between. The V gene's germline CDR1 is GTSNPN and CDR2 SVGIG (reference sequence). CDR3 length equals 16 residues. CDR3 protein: CAWSAMGVSNNQPQHF. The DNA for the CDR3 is TGTGCCTGGAGTGCGATGGGGGTCTCCAACAATCAGCCCCAGCATTTT.

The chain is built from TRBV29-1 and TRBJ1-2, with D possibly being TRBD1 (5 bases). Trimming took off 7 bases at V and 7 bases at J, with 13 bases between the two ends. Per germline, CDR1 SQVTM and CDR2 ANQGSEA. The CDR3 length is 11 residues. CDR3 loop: CSGSTVSGYTF. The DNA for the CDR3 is TGCAGCGGATCGACAGTAAGTGGCTACACCTTC.

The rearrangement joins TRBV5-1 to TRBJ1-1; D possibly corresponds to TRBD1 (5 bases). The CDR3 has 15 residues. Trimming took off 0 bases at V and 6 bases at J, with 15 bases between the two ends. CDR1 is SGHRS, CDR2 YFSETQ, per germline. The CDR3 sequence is CASSLGDRLLAEAFF. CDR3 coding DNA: TGCGCCAGCAGCTTGGGTGACAGATTGTTGGCTGAAGCTTTCTTT.

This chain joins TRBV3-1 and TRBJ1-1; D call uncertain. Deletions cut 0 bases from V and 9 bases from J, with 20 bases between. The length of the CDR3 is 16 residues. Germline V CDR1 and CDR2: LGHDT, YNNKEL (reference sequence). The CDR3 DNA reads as TGTGCCAGCAGCCAAGATAGACTCGATGGACGGATCAAAGCTTTCTTT. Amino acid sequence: CASSQDRLDGRIKAFF.

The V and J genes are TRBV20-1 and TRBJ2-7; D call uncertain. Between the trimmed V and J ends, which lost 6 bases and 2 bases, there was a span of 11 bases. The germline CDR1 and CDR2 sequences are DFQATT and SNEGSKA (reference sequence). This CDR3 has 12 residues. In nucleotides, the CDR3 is TGCAGTGCAGAAGACAAGCCCTACGAGCAGTACTTC. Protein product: CSAEDKPYEQYF.

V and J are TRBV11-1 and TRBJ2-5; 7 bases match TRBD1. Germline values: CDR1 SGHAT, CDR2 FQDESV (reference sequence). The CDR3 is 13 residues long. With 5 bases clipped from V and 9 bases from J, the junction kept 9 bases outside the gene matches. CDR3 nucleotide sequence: TGTGCCAGCAGCGCGACCCGACAGGGCTCCCAGTACTTC. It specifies CASSATRQGSQYF. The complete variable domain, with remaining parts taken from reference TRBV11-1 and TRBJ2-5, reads EAEVAQSPRYKITEKSQAVAFWCDPISGHATLYWYRQILGQGPELLVQFQDESVVDDSQLPKDRFSAERLKGVDSTLKIQPAELGDSAMYLCASSATRQGSQYFGPGTRLLVL.

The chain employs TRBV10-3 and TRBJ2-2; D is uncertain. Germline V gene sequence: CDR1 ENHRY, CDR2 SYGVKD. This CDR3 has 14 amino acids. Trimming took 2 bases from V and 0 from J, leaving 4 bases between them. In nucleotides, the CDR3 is TGTGCCATCAGTGAGCAGGCGAACACCGGGGAGCTGTTTTTT. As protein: CAISEQANTGELFF.

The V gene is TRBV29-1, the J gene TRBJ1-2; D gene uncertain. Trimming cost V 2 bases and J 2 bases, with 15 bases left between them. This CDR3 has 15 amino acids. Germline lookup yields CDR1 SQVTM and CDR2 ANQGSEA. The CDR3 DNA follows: TGCAGCGTTGAACAAATGTCCAAGCGAAACTATGGCTACACCTTC. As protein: CSVEQMSKRNYGYTF. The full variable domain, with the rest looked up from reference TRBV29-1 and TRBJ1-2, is SAVISQKPSRDICQRGTSLTIQCQVDSQVTMMFWYRQQPGQSLTLIATANQGSEATYESGFVIDKFPISRPNLTFSTLTVSNMSPEDSSIYLCSVEQMSKRNYGYTFGSGTRLTVV.

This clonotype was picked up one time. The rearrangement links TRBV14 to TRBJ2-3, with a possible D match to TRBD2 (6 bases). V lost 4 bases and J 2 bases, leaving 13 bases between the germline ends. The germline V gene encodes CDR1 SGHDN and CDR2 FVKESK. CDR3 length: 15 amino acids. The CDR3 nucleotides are TGTGCCAGCAGCCCAAGACTAGAATCCACAGATACGCAGTATTTT. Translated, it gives CASSPRLESTDTQYF.

The CDR3: CSARETGVYEQYF. CDR3 coding DNA: TGCAGTGCTAGAGAGACGGGGGTTTACGAGCAGTACTTC. The rearrangement links TRBV20-1 to TRBJ2-7; TRBD2 might be the D (6 bases). The V gene lost 0 bases and the J gene lost 4 bases, with 10 bases spanning the gap. This CDR3 has 13 amino acids. Germline V gene lookup returns CDR1 DFQATT and CDR2 SNEGSKA (reference sequence).

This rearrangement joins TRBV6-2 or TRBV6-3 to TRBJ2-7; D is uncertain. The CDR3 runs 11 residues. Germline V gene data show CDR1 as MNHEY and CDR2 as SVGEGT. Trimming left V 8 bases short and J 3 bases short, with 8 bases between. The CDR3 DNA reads TGTGCCAGCTCTAAAGTCTACGAGCAGTACTTC. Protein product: CASSKVYEQYF.

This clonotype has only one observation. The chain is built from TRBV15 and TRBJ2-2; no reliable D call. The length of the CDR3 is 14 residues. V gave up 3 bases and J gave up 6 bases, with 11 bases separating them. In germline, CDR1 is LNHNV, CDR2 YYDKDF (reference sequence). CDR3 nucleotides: TGTGCCACCAGCAGGGGGTCTGGGTCCGGGGAGCTGTTTTTT. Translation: CATSRGSGSGELFF.

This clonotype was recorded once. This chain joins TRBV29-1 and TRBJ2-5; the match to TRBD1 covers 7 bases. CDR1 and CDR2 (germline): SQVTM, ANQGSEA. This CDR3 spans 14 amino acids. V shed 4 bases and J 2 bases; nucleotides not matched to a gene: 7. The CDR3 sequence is CSVGSTGAQETQYF. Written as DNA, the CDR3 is TGCAGCGTTGGTAGTACAGGGGCACAAGAGACCCAGTACTTC.

CDR3 in amino acids: CAWREGRSEAFF. In nucleotides, the CDR3 is TGTGCCTGGAGGGAGGGACGGTCTGAAGCTTTCTTT. V and J are TRBV30 and TRBJ1-1; D may be TRBD1 (5 bases). V shed 3 bases and J shed 6 bases, with 11 bases lying between them. Per the germline V gene, CDR1 is GTSNPN and CDR2 is SVGIG (reference sequence). The CDR3 is 12 residues long.

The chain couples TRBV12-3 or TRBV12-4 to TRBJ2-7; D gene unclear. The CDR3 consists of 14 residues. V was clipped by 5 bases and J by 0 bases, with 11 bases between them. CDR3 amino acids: CASSPHPSSYEQYF. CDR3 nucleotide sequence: TGTGCCAGCAGTCCCCACCCGTCCTCCTACGAGCAGTACTTC.

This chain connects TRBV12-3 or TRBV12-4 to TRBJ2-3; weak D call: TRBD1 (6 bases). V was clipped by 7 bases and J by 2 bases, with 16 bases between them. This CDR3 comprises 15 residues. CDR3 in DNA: TGTGCCAGCACTTGGGGAAGGGGGTCCACAGATACGCAGTATTTT. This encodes CASTWGRGSTDTQYF.

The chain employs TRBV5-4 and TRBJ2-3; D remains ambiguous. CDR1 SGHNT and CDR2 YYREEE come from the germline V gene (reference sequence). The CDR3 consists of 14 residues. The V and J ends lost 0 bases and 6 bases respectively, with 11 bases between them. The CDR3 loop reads CASSLEASHDTQYF. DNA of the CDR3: TGTGCCAGCAGCTTGGAGGCTAGTCACGATACGCAGTATTTT.